The 23 T cell receptor beta chains below all came from one sample that was sequenced in a study of blood T cell repertoires in COVID-19. Sequencing was performed with immunoSEQ multiplex PCR; in TCRdb, only in-frame clones are kept and a portion is missing. This sample has 300,000 to 500,000 clones; around 87% occur once, and the top ten carry around 0.97%. Sequenced sample: PBMCs or T cells enriched from blood (not recorded which). These receptor sequences come from a woman in her 30s with acute COVID-19.

About this clone itself: The same CDR3 can be traced to other DNA sequences in this sample. The chain has TRBV6-5 and TRBJ2-2; D uncertain. V was clipped by 5 bases and J by 4 bases, with 5 bases between them. This CDR3 spans 12 amino acids. The germline V gene encodes CDR1 MNHEY and CDR2 SVGAGI. The CDR3 spells CASSPGTGELFF. CDR3 in DNA: TGTGCCAGCAGTCCGGGCACCGGGGAGCTGTTTTTT.

The chain couples TRBV2 to TRBJ1-3; the D gene is possibly TRBD1 (5 bases). Germline-derived CDR1 and CDR2 are SNHLY and FYNNEI. The CDR3 has 16 amino acids. V was clipped by 0 bases and J by 2 bases, with 11 bases between them. CDR3 loop: CASSEAAKTAGNTIYF. Written as DNA, the CDR3 is TGTGCCAGCAGTGAAGCCGCCAAGACAGCTGGAAACACCATATATTTT.

The chain employs TRBV19 and TRBJ2-1; 13 bases fit TRBD2. The CDR3 has 19 amino acids. V lost 4 bases to trimming and J lost 10 bases; unmatched junction nucleotides: 19. Germline V gene lookup returns CDR1 LNHDA and CDR2 SQIVND (reference sequence). Here the CDR3 reads CASSTYSALTSGGAGEQFF. CDR3 nucleotides: TGTGCCAGTAGTACATACTCCGCCCTCACTAGCGGGGGGGCTGGGGAGCAGTTCTTC.

The chain uses TRBV29-1 and TRBJ1-1; 7 bases map to TRBD1. Germline V CDR1 and CDR2: SQVTM, ANQGSEA. Germline trimming cut 3 bases from V and 3 bases from J; bases unmatched to any gene: 4. The CDR3 runs to 13 residues. CDR3 nucleotide sequence: TGCAGCGTTGATCGCAGGGGGGACACTGAAGCTTTCTTT. Translating it yields CSVDRRGDTEAFF.

J is TRBJ2-2 and V is TRBV29-1; 8 positions match TRBD1. The V gene end was trimmed by 4 bases and the J gene end by 5 bases; junction bases not matched to a gene: 6. CDR1 SQVTM and CDR2 ANQGSEA come from the germline V gene. CDR3 length: 14 amino acids. The CDR3 region is CSVGVQGVTGELFF. Here the CDR3 DNA reads TGCAGCGTTGGTGTACAGGGGGTAACCGGGGAGCTGTTTTTT.

The rearrangement links TRBV11-2 to TRBJ1-3; 7 positions agree with TRBD1. From germline, CDR1 is SGHAT and CDR2 FQNNGV. V lost 5 bases to trimming and J lost 4 bases; unmatched junction nucleotides: 2. The CDR3 is 13 amino acids. CDR3: CASSATGGNTIYF. CDR3 nucleotides: TGTGCCAGCAGCGCGACAGGGGGAAACACCATATATTTT. The variable domain in full, completed from reference TRBV11-2 and TRBJ1-3, reads EAGVAQSPRYKIIEKRQSVAFWCNPISGHATLYWYQQILGQGPKLLIQFQNNGVVDDSQLPKDRFSAERLKGVDSTLKIQPAKLEDSAVYLCASSATGGNTIYFGEGSWLTVV.

The V call is TRBV2, the J call TRBJ2-3, with D hard to call. Trimming took off 8 bases at V and 4 bases at J, with 7 bases between the two ends. Germline V gene sequence: CDR1 SNHLY, CDR2 FYNNEI. The CDR3 is 11 amino acids. CDR3 sequence (DNA): TGTGCCAGCTTCCAGGCAGATACGCAGTATTTT. The encoded protein is CASFQADTQYF.

The chain recombines TRBV30 with TRBJ1-4, with 7 nucleotides matching TRBD1. Germline V CDR1 and CDR2: GTSNPN, SVGIG (reference sequence). J lost 8 bases, V lost 0 bases, and 12 bases had no gene match. This CDR3 is built from 16 residues. The CDR3 loop is CAWSVRSTGVREKLFF. The CDR3 DNA is TGTGCCTGGAGTGTACGGAGTACAGGGGTGAGGGAAAAACTGTTTTTT. The full variable domain, its missing parts supplied by reference TRBV30 and TRBJ1-4, is SQTIHQWPATLVQPVGSPLSLECTVEGTSNPNLYWYRQAAGRGLQLLFYSVGIGQISSEVPQNLSASRPQDRQFILSSKKLLLSDSGFYLCAWSVRSTGVREKLFFGSGTQLSVL.

Only one count was recorded for this clone. The gene calls are TRBV7-9 and TRBJ1-2, with D perhaps matching TRBD1 (6 bases). This CDR3 is 14 amino acids long. Germline CDR1 reads SEHNR; CDR2 reads FQNEAQ (reference sequence). The germline V and J ends were trimmed by 4 bases and 4 bases, with 13 bases remaining between them. The CDR3 nucleotides read TGTGCCAGCAGCTCTCCGGGACAAGCCTATGGCTACACCTTC. Protein sequence: CASSSPGQAYGYTF.

V gene TRBV4-3 combines with J gene TRBJ2-7; tentative D call: TRBD1 (6 bases). Trimming pared 1 base from V and 3 bases from J, leaving 19 bases between. This CDR3 is 17 amino acids long. The V gene's germline CDR1 is LGHNA and CDR2 YSLEER. CDR3 sequence (DNA): TGCGCCAGCAGCCAAGCCTCCCAGGGACAAGGCCACTACGAGCAGTACTTC. It is translated as CASSQASQGQGHYEQYF.

This rearrangement joins TRBV10-3 to TRBJ2-1; TRBD1 matches 10 bases. Germline CDR1 and CDR2: ENHRY and SYGVKD. The CDR3 contains 14 residues. The J segment lost 8 bases and the V segment lost 4 bases, leaving 5 bases of the junction unmatched. CDR3 in amino acids: CAISGTGGGDEQFF. The CDR3 DNA is TGTGCCATCAGTGGGACAGGGGGGGGCGATGAGCAGTTCTTC.

The CDR3 DNA reads TGCGCCAGCAGCCAAGAAGGACATACCACAGATACGCAGTATTTT. Protein sequence: CASSQEGHTTDTQYF. The J gene is TRBJ2-3, the V gene TRBV4-1, with a weak D call TRBD1 (5 bases). The CDR3 sequence is 15 residues long. V lost 0 bases and J 2 bases, leaving 9 bases between the germline ends. Germline CDR1 and CDR2: MGHRA and YSYEKL.

In nucleotides, the CDR3 is TGTGCCACCCGCCCCGGGGTGGACTTACGTGAAAAACTGTTTTTT. It is translated as CATRPGVDLREKLFF. V gene TRBV6-6 combines with J gene TRBJ1-4; D uncertain. Germline CDR1 and CDR2: MNHNY and SVGAGI (reference sequence). The CDR3 runs to 15 residues. V was cut by 10 bases and J by 7 bases, with 22 bases left in between.

This sequence joins TRBV30 and TRBJ2-7; perhaps TRBD2 as D (6 bases). Germline lookup yields CDR1 GTSNPN and CDR2 SVGIG (reference sequence). The CDR3 length is 12 residues. CDR3 DNA: TGTGCGCAAGCGGTTCGGGGGAACGAGCAGTACTTC. As protein: CAQAVRGNEQYF.

This clone was observed a handful of times. The chain carries TRBV29-1 and TRBJ1-2; D may be TRBD1 (5 bases). This CDR3 has 14 residues. CDR1 is SQVTM and CDR2 is ANQGSEA in the germline V gene. V lost 6 bases and J 4 bases, leaving 18 bases between the germline ends. CDR3 sequence reads: CSVGGIGLLYGYTF. In DNA form, the CDR3 reads TGCAGCGTGGGGGGGATAGGACTTCTCTATGGCTACACCTTC.

This chain connects TRBV3-1 (or the pseudogene TRBV3-2) to TRBJ1-4; 9 bases agree with TRBD1. CDR1 LGHDT and CDR2 YNNKEL come from the germline V gene (reference sequence). This CDR3 is 14 amino acids long. The ends lost 4 bases at V and 8 bases at J; junction bases unmatched: 5. The chain's CDR3 is CASSLTGGEEKLFF. The CDR3 DNA reads TGTGCCAGCAGCCTTACAGGGGGCGAGGAAAAACTGTTTTTT.

The chain recombines TRBV7-9 with TRBJ2-2; TRBD1 agrees at 7 bases. The CDR3 sequence is 16 residues long. V shed 0 bases, J shed 0 bases, and the junction held 1 base outside the gene matches. The germline gives CDR1 SEHNR, CDR2 FQNEAQ (reference sequence). The DNA of the CDR3 is TGTGCCAGCAGCTTAGCGGGGACAGCGAACACCGGGGAGCTGTTTTTT. Translated: CASSLAGTANTGELFF. The variable domain in full, completed from reference TRBV7-9 and TRBJ2-2, reads DTGVSQNPRHKITKRGQNVTFRCDPISEHNRLYWYRQTLGQGPEFLTYFQNEAQLEKSRLLSDRFSAERPKGSFSTLEIQRTEQGDSAMYLCASSLAGTANTGELFFGEGSRLTVL.

This chain joins TRBV6-2 or TRBV6-3 and TRBJ1-5, with D possibly being TRBD1 (6 bases). The germline V gene encodes CDR1 MNHEY and CDR2 SVGEGT. V shed 4 bases and J shed 4 bases, with 8 bases lying between them. The CDR3 contains 13 residues. For the CDR3, the DNA is TGTGCCAGCAGTTGGACAGCTAATCAGCCCCAGCATTTT. Its translation: CASSWTANQPQHF.

This clone was recorded a few times. V usage is TRBV20-1 and J usage is TRBJ1-1; weak D call: TRBD1 (5 bases). V was trimmed by 3 bases and J by 5 bases, leaving 16 bases between them. The CDR3 sequence is 14 residues long. Germline values: CDR1 DFQATT, CDR2 SNEGSKA (reference sequence). The CDR3 DNA follows: TGCAGTGCTAGTTTCAACCAGGGTCGAACTGAAGCTTTCTTT. This codes for CSASFNQGRTEAFF.

In its sample, this clone was seen a few times. The chain uses TRBV6-6 and TRBJ2-7; 9 nucleotides align to TRBD1. Germline V CDR1 and CDR2: MNHNY, SVGAGI (reference sequence). This CDR3 has 17 residues. The trim removed 5 bases at V and 2 bases at J, leaving 13 bases unmatched. The CDR3 sequence is CASSLLPPGQGTYEQYF. The CDR3 coding sequence is TGTGCCAGCAGTCTCCTACCTCCGGGACAGGGAACCTACGAGCAGTACTTC.

This rearrangement joins TRBV30 to TRBJ1-2; D might be TRBD1 (5 bases). This CDR3 spans 14 amino acids. Trimming cost V 0 bases and J 4 bases, with 12 bases left between them. The V gene's germline CDR1 is GTSNPN and CDR2 SVGIG (reference sequence). CDR3 in DNA: TGTGCCTGGAGTGTAAAAGGGGTTGGCTATGGCTACACCTTC. It codes for CAWSVKGVGYGYTF. Filled out from reference TRBV30 and TRBJ1-2, the complete variable domain reads SQTIHQWPATLVQPVGSPLSLECTVEGTSNPNLYWYRQAAGRGLQLLFYSVGIGQISSEVPQNLSASRPQDRQFILSSKKLLLSDSGFYLCAWSVKGVGYGYTFGSGTRLTVV.

This sequence joins TRBV19 and TRBJ1-5; the D gene is possibly TRBD1 (6 bases). Germline V gene lookup returns CDR1 LNHDA and CDR2 SQIVND (reference sequence). The CDR3 has 14 amino acids. Trimming removed 5 bases from V and 4 bases from J, with 12 bases in between. CDR3 sequence reads: CASSFRDTNQPQHF. CDR3 sequence (DNA): TGTGCCAGTAGTTTCCGGGACACTAATCAGCCCCAGCATTTT.

The chain has TRBV18 and TRBJ2-7; 10 bases line up with TRBD2. Per the germline V gene, CDR1 is KGHSH and CDR2 is LQKENI. V lost 1 base, J lost 2 bases, and 5 bases stayed unmatched. This CDR3 is built from 16 residues. CDR3 amino acids: CASSPLAGGNAYEQYF. CDR3 DNA: TGTGCCAGCTCACCACTAGCGGGGGGTAATGCCTACGAGCAGTACTTC.